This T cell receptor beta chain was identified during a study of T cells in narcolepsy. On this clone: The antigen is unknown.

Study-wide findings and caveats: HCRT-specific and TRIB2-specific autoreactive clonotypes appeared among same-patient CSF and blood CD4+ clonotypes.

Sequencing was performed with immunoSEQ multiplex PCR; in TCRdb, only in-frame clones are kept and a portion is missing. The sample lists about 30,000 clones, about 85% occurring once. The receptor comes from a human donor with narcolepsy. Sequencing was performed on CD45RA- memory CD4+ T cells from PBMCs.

DNA of the CDR3: TGTGCCAGCTCACCACCTACGGGACAGGGGTTTCAGTTCTTT. This sequence encodes CASSPPTGQGFQFF. This sequence joins TRBV18 and TRBJ1-1; 10 bases agree with TRBD1. V trimming: 0 bases; J trimming: 14 bases; junction bases outside the gene matches: 9. Per germline, CDR1 KGHSH and CDR2 LQKENI. The CDR3 consists of 14 residues.